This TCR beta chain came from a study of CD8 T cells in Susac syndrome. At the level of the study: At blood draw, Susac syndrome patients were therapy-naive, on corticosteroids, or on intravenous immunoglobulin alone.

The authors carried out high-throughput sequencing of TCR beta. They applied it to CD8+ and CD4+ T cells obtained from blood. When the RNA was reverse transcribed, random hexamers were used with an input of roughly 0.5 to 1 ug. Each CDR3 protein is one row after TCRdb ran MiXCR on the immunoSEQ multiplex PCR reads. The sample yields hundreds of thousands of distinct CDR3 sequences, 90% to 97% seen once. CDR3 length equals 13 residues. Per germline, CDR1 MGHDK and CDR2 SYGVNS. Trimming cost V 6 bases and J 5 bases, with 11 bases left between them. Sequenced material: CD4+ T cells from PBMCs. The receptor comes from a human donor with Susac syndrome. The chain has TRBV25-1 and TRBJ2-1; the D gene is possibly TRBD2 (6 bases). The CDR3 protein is CASSRDSDNEQFF. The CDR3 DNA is TGTGCCAGCAGCCGGGACTCGGACAATGAGCAGTTCTTC.